This TCR beta chain was identified during a study of shared clonotypes between healthy human individuals. Study-wide background: Donors, aged 18 to 49, were a couple of women and a few men.

As regards this clone: Its antigen is not identified.

The protocol was immunoSEQ multiplex PCR, while the TCRdb copy is restricted to in-frame clones and leaves out a portion. The sample comprises about 2.4 million clones, under 95% of which are singletons, and about 0.38% rests with the top ten. The study's findings and limits: Non-shared clonotypes had lower generation probabilities than those shared by all four donors.

Sample: naive CD4+ T cells from PBMCs. The subset was: CD45RA+ positively selected. This TCR came from a man in his late teens or twenties in good health. Some clones in this sample may be carry-over from other donors' samples.

The CDR3 DNA reads TGTGCCATCAGCTCCCCGGGACGGACGAACGAGCAAGGTCAGCCCCAGCATTTT. The encoded protein is CAISSPGRTNEQGQPQHF. The chain carries TRBV10-3 and TRBJ1-5; D perhaps matches TRBD1 (5 bases). The ends were cut back, 6 bases at V and 6 bases at J, with 27 bases in the middle. CDR3 length: 18 residues. CDR1 ENHRY and CDR2 SYGVKD come from the germline V gene.